This T cell receptor (beta chain) originates from a study of cytomegalovirus exposure and HLA in healthy donors (dated by TCRdb to the late 2010s). With respect to the entire study: According to a later analysis, one platform produced both the 110 or so validation repertoires and the 670 or so repertoires of the first cohort. To predict cytomegalovirus infection status, the study brought together high-throughput TCR immunosequencing, statistical association of individual TCRs with disease status, and machine learning. Along with the roughly 670-subject first cohort, a separate validation cohort of 120 different subjects was used. The study aimed to test whether cataloging public T cell receptors could reveal signatures of past pathogen exposure. The paper's findings and limits, for the study overall: In the study, around 150 TCR beta chains were listed as associated with cytomegalovirus. A later analysis had no HLA typing for the validation cohort, so co-occurrence there was scored across all 120 or so repertoires. It was suggested by the authors that the approach could potentially be generalized to other disease states and immunological phenotypes. Most TCR sequences were observed very rarely across donors, whereas some public TCRs were present in many individuals. In vitro tests confirmed that a few of the cytomegalovirus-associated TCR beta chains recognize cytomegalovirus antigens. A later analysis found that TCRs clustered in the first cohort also tended to co-occur in the roughly 120 validation repertoires, with approximately 94% of cluster scores above 0. In both the original and validation cohorts, the classifier was reported to diagnose cytomegalovirus status with high specificity and sensitivity.

Libraries came from the immunoSEQ multiplex PCR assay. In the authors' own workflow: A statistical classification framework was developed to diagnose cytomegalovirus status using the catalog of TCR beta chain sequences. TCRdb holds this immuneACCESS table with in-frame rearrangements only. Some clones are missing; in checked studies, unresolved V genes explain under half, and the rest has no known cause. The DNA gave D and trimming, while V, J and clone size come from that table. In all, the sample holds around 150,000 clones, and more than 70% of those were seen once. In total, the top ten clones hold almost 3% of the sample. Between the V and J ends, shortened by 7 bases and 7 bases respectively, the junction contains 23 bases. The CDR3 has 15 amino acids, counting the end cysteine and phenylalanine. The read is trimmed to its CDR3 DNA, 45 bases read in frame from base 1. Via the germline V gene, CDR1 is MDHEN and CDR2 SYDVKM.

About this clone: Its antigen remains unidentified. Base qualities are not provided; no much larger clone lies one nucleotide away.

Donors formed part of the validation cohort, which comprised 120 subjects and was distinct from the first cohort of 670 or so subjects. The chain employs TRBV28 and TRBJ2-7; TRBD2 is a weak D gene call, 5 bases matching. The receptor comes from a man between 18 and 29 years old in good health and CMV-seronegative. Sequenced: PBMCs. CDR3 sequence: CASMALLGSVGEQYF. At the DNA level, the sequence is TGTGCCAGCATGGCATTACTAGGATCGGTGGGGGAGCAGTACTTC. Extended through the reference TRBV28 and TRBJ2-7 proteins, this CDR3 yields the full variable domain: DVKVTQSSRYLVKRTGEKVFLECVQDMDHENMFWYRQDPGLGLRLIYFSYDVKMKEKGDIPEGYSVSREKKERFSLILESASTNQTSMYLCASMALLGSVGEQYFGPGTRLTVT.